The 5 T cell receptor beta chains presented below share a single source sample, sequenced in a study of blood T cell repertoires in COVID-19. Assay used: immunoSEQ multiplex PCR; TCRdb lists only in-frame clones, some missing. The sample records over 90,000 clones, about 85% being singletons. The source material was peripheral blood. These receptors were collected from a woman in her forties or fifties with COVID-19, enrolled during active disease.

The table lists this clone with a count of one. This chain links TRBV6-2 or TRBV6-3 with TRBJ2-5; 8 bases are shared with TRBD1. The CDR3 covers 15 residues. The V and J ends lost 2 bases and 5 bases, in that order; junction bases with no gene match: 7. CDR1 and CDR2 (germline): MNHEY, SVGEGT. CDR3 bases: TGTGCCAGCAGTTACGATGCAGGGGGCGCGGAGACCCAGTACTTC. As protein: CASSYDAGGAETQYF.

The rearrangement uses TRBV15 and TRBJ1-5; D might be TRBD1 (5 bases). The V end lost 3 bases, the J end lost 0 bases, and 12 bases lay between the germline ends. Germline V lookup: CDR1 LNHNV, CDR2 YYDKDF (reference sequence). The CDR3 sequence is 16 residues long. The CDR3 reads CATSSDRPSSNQPQHF. The CDR3, as DNA: TGTGCCACCAGCAGTGACAGACCATCTAGCAATCAGCCCCAGCATTTT. The full variable domain, rest sourced from reference TRBV15 and TRBJ1-5, is DAMVIQNPRYQVTQFGKPVTLSCSQTLNHNVMYWYQQKSSQAPKLLFHYYDKDFNNEADTPDNFQSRRPNTSFCFLDIRSPGLGDTAMYLCATSSDRPSSNQPQHFGDGTRLSIL.

The chain recombines TRBV3-1 (or the pseudogene TRBV3-2) with TRBJ1-1, with 8 bases lining up with TRBD1. J gave up 4 bases and V 2 bases, and 6 bases lay outside the gene matches. The germline CDR1 and CDR2 sequences are LGHDT and YNNKEL (reference sequence). The CDR3 is 15 amino acids. The CDR3 nucleotides are TGTGCCAGCAGCCAACCAACCACAGGGGGCACTGAAGCTTTCTTT. Translating it yields CASSQPTTGGTEAFF.

This chain uses TRBV6-5 with TRBJ2-5, with TRBD2 identical over 10 bases. This CDR3 comprises 16 residues. The germline V gene encodes CDR1 MNHEY and CDR2 SVGAGI. Losses at the gene ends were 0 bases for V and 1 base for J; bases not matched to a gene: 2. The CDR3 DNA follows: TGTGCCAGCAGTTACTCCTTAGCGGGGGGCCAAGAGACCCAGTACTTC. Its protein product is CASSYSLAGGQETQYF.

This clone has a single count. At one boundary the junction diverges from the germline segment, which might be a read error. The chain joins TRBV11-2 to TRBJ1-2, with 7 nucleotides matching TRBD1. There are 12 residues in the CDR3. CDR1 is SGHAT and CDR2 is FQNNGV in the germline V gene. The CDR3 bases are TGTGCCAGCAGCATAGACAGGGATGGCTACACCTTC. This translates into CASSIDRDGYTF.